The clone carrying this T cell receptor beta chain occurred a few times. Time point reported: patch test 1, 2 weeks after DPC sensitization. The treatment was: therapeutic diphenylcyclopropenone sensitization with weekly scalp DPC. This record belongs to a study of human T cells and chemical hapten exposure. TCRdb recomputed calls from the RACE reads with MiXCR, one row per CDR3 protein. The repertoire holds 95,000 to 150,000 distinct CDR3 sequences, with about an eighth as singletons. V was pared by 2 bases and J by 4 bases, with 9 bases between. The CDR3 spans 13 residues. Germline assignment: CDR1 SGHRS and CDR2 YFSETQ.

The chain joins TRBV5-1 to TRBJ1-2; D possibly corresponds to TRBD1 (6 bases). The receptor was derived from a man between 18 and 29 years old with alopecia areata. Some clones in this sample may be carry-over from other donors' samples. The input for sequencing was whole blood, taken in connection with sensitization to the hapten diphenylcyclopropenone (DPC). CDR3 bases: TGCGCCAGCAGCTTAGAAGGGGGCTATGGCTACACCTTC. Its protein is CASSLEGGYGYTF.